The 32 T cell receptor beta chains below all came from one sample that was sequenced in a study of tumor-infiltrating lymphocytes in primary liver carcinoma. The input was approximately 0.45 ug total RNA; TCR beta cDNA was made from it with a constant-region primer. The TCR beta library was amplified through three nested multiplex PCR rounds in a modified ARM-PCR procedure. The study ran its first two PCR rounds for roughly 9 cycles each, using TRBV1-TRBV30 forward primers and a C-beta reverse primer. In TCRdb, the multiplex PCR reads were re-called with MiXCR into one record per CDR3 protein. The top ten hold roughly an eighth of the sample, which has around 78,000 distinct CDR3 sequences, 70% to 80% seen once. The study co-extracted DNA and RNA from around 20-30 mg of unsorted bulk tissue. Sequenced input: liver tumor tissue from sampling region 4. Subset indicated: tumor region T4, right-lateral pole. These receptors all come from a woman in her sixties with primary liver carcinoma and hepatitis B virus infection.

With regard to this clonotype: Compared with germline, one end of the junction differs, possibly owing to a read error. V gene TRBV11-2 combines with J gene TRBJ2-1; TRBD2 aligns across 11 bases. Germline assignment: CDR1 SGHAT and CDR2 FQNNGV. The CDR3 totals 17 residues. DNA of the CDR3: TGTGCCGGCAGCGGGAGATTAGCGGGAGGGCCGGGGGATGAGCAGTTCTTC. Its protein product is CAGSGRLAGGPGDEQFF.

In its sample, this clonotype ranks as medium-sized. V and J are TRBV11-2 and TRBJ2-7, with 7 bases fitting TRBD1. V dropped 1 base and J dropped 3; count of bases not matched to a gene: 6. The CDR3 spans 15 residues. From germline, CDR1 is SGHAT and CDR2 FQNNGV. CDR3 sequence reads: CASSLAWGQSYEQYF. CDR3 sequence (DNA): TGTGCCAGCAGCTTAGCTTGGGGACAGAGCTACGAGCAGTACTTC.

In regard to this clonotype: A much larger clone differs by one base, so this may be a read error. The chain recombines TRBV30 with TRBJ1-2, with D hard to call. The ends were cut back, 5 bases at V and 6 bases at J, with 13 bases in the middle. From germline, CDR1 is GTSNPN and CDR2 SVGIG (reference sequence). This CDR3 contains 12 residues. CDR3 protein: CAWVGIVHGYTF. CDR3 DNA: TGTGCCTGGGTGGGGATAGTCCATGGCTACACCTTC.

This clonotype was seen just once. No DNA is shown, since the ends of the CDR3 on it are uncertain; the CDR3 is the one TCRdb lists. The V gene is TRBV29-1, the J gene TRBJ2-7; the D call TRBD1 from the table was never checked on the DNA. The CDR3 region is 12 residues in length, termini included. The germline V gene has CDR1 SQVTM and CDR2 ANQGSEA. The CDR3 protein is CSVGGGAHERYF.

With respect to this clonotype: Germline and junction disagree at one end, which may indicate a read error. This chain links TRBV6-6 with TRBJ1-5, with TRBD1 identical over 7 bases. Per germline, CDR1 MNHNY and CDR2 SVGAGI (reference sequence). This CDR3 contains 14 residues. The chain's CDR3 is CASSRDRISQPQNF. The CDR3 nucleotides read TGTGCCAGCAGTCGGGACAGAATCAGTCAGCCCCAGAATTTT.

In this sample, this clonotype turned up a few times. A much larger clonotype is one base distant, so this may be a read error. In DNA, the CDR3 is TGCGTCAGCAGCTTGGAAGGGGGGGCAGAGACCCAGTACTTC. It is translated as CVSSLEGGAETQYF. This chain connects TRBV5-1 to TRBJ2-5; weak D call: TRBD2 (7 bases). CDR3 length equals 14 residues. Per germline, CDR1 SGHRS and CDR2 YFSETQ.

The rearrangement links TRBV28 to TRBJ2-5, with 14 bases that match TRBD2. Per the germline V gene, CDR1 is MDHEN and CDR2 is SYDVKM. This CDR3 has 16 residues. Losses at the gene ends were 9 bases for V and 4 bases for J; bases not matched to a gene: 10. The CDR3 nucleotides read TGTGCCAGTAGCTCTGGGACTAGCGGGAGTGGAGAGACCCAGTACTTC. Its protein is CASSSGTSGSGETQYF.

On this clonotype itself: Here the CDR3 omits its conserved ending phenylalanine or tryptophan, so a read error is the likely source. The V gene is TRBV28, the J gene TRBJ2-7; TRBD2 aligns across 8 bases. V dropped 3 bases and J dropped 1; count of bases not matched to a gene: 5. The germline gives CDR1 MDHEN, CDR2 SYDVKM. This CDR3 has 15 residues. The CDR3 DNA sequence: TGTGCCAGCAGTTTCTCAGCGGGAGAGTCCTACGAGCAGTACCTT. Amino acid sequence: CASSFSAGESYEQYL.

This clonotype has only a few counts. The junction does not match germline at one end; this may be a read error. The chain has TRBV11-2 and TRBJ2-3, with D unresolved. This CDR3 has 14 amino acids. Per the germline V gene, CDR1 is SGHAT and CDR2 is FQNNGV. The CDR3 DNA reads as TGTGCCAGCAGTATGAGGCTTCCCACAGATACGCAATATTTT. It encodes CASSMRLPTDTQYF.

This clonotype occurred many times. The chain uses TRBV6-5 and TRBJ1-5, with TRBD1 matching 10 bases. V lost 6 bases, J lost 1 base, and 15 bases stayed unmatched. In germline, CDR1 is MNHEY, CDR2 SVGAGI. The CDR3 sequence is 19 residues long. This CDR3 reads CASRPWGQGTRMSNQPQHF. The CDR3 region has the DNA TGTGCCAGCAGACCCTGGGGACAGGGGACGAGAATGAGCAATCAGCCCCAGCATTTT.

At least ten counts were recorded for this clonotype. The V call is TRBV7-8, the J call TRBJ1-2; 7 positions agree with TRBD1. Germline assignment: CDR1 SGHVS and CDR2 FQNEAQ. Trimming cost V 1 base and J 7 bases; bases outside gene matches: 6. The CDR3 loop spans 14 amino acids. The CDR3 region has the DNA TGTGCCAGCAGCTTAGAAGACAGGGTTCGTGGCTACACCTTC. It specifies CASSLEDRVRGYTF.

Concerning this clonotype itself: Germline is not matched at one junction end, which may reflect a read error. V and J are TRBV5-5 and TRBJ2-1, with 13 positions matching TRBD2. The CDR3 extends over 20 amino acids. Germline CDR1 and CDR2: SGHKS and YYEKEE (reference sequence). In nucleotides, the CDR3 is TGCGCCAACAGCTTGGCCGGGACTAGCGGGACGGGGAGCTCCTACAATGAGCAGTTCTTC. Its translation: CANSLAGTSGTGSSYNEQFF.

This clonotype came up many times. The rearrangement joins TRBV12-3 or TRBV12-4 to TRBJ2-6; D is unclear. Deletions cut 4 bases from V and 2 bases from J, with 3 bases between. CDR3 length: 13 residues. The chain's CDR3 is CASSSAGANVLTF. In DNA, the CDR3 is TGTGCCAGCAGTTCTGCTGGGGCCAACGTCCTGACTTTC.

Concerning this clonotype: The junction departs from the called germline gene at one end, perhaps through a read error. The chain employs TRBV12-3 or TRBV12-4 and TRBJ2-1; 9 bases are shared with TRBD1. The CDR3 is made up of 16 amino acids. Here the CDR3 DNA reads TGTGCCAGGAGTTATCGCCCACGGGACAGGGACAATGAGCAGTTCTTC. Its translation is CARSYRPRDRDNEQFF.

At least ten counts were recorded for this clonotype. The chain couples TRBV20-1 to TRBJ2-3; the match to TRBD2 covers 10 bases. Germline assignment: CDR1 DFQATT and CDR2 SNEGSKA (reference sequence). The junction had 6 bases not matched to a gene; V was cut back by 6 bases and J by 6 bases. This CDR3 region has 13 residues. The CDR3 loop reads CSALGLAIDTQYF. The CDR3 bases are TGCAGTGCGCTGGGACTAGCGATCGATACGCAGTATTTT.

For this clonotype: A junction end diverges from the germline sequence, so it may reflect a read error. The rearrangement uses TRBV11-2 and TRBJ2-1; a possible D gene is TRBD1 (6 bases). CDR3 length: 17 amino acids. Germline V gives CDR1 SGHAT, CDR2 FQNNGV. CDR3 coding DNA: TGTACCAGCAGCTTAGATCAACAGGGTATAGTATACAATGAGCAGTCCTTC. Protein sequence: CTSSLDQQGIVYNEQSF.

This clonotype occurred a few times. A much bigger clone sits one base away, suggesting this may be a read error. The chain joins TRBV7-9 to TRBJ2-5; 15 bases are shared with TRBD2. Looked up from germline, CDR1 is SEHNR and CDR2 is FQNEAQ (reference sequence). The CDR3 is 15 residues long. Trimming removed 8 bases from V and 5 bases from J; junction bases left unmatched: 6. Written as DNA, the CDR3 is TGTGCCAGCCTACTAGGGACTAGCGGGAGGGAGACCCAGTACTTC. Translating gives CASLLGTSGRETQYF. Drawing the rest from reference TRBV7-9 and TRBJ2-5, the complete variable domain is DTGVSQNPRHKITKRGQNVTFRCDPISEHNRLYWYRQTLGQGPEFLTYFQNEAQLEKSRLLSDRFSAERPKGSFSTLEIQRTEQGDSAMYLCASLLGTSGRETQYFGPGTRLLVL.

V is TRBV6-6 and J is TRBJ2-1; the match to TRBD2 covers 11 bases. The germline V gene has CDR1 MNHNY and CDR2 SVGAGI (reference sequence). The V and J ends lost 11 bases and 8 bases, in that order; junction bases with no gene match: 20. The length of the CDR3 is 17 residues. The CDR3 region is CACGAGTSGSWVDEQFF. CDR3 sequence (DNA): TGTGCCTGCGGTGCCGGAACTAGCGGGAGCTGGGTCGATGAGCAGTTCTTC.

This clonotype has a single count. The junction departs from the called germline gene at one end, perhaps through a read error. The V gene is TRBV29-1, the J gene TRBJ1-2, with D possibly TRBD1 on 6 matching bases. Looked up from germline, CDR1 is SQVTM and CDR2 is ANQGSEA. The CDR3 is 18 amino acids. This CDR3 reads CSVAQVQGIGRGSYDYTF. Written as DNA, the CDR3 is TGCAGTGTTGCCCAGGTGCAGGGGATAGGACGAGGGAGCTATGACTACACCTTC.

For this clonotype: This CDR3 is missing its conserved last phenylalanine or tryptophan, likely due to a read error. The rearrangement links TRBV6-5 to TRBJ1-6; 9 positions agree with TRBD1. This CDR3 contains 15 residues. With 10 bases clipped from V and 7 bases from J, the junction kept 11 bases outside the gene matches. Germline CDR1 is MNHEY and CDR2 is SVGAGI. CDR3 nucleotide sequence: TGTGCCAACAATCTTACCGGGACAGGGAATTCACCCCTCCACTCT. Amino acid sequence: CANNLTGTGNSPLHS.

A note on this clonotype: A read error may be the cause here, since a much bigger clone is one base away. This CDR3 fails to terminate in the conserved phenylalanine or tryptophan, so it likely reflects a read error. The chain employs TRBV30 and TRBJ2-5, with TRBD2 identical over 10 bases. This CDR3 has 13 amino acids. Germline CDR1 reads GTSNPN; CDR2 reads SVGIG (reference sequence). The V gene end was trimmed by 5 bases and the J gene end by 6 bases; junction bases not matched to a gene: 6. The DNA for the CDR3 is TGTGCCTGGCAGCGGGAGGGCCCAAAGACCCAGTACTTA. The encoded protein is CAWQREGPKTQYL.

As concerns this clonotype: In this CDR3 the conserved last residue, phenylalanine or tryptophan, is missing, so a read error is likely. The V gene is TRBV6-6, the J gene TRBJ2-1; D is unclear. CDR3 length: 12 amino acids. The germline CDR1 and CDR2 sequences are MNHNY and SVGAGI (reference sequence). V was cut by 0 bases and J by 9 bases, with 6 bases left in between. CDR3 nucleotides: TGTGCCAGCAGTTACTCGTGTACTGAGCAGTTCCTC. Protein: CASSYSCTEQFL.

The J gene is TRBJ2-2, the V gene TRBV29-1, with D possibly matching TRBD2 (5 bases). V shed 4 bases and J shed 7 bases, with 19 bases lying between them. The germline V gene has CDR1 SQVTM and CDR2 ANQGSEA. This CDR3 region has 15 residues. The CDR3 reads CSVGLAWRSIGELFF. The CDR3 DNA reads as TGCAGCGTTGGTTTAGCGTGGAGGAGCATCGGGGAGCTGTTTTTT.

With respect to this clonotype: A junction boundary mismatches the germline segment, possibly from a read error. In DNA, the CDR3 is TGTGTCAGCAATGGACAGGGTGGGGCCAACTTCCTGACTTTC. It yields the protein CVSNGQGGANFLTF. J is TRBJ2-6 and V is TRBV6-2 or TRBV6-3, with 8 bases fitting TRBD1. Germline CDR1 MNHEY, CDR2 SVGEGT. The CDR3 contains 14 residues.

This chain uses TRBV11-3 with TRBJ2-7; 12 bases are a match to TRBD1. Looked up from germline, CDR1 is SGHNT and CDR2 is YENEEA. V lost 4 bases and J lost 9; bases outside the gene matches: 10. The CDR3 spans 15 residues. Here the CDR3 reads CASSSGTGGYLGQYF. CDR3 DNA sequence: TGTGCCAGCAGCTCAGGGACAGGGGGCTACCTCGGGCAGTACTTC.

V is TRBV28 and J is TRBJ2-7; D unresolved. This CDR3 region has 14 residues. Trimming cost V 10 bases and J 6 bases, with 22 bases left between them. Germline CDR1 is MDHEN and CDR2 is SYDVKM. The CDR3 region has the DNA TGTGCCACCGTCAGAGGAGCTCTACGGAGCGAGCAGTACTTC. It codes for CATVRGALRSEQYF.

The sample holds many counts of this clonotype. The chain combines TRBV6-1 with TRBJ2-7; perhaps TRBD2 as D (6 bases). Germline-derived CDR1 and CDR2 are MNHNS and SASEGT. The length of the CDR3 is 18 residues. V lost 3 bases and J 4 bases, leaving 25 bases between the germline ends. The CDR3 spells CASSDFLPGLLGAYEQYF. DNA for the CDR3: TGTGCCAGCAGTGATTTCCTTCCGGGACTTTTAGGGGCTTACGAGCAGTACTTC.

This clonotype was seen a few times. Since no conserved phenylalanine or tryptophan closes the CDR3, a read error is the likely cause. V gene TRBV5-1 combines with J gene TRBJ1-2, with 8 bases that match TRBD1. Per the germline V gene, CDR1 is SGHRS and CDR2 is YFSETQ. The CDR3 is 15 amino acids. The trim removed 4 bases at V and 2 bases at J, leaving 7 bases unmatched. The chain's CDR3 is CASSHGQGANYGYTS. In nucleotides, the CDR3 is TGCGCCAGCAGCCATGGACAGGGAGCCAACTATGGCTACACCTCC.

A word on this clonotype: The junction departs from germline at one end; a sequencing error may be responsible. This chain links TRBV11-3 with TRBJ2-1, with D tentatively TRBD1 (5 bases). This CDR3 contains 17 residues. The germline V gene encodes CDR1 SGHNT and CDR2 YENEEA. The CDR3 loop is CASSSGFGELSYNEQFF. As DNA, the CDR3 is TGTGCCAGCAGCTCAGGGTTCGGCGAGCTTTCCTACAACGAGCAGTTCTTC.

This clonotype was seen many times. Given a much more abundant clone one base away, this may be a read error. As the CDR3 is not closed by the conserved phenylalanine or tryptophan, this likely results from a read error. CDR3: CSVVSETAYGYTS. The CDR3 region has the DNA TGCAGCGTGGTGAGCGAGACGGCCTATGGCTACACCTCC. The V gene is TRBV29-1, the J gene TRBJ1-2, with D unresolved. This CDR3 has 13 residues. The V gene's germline CDR1 is SQVTM and CDR2 ANQGSEA. V lost 6 bases to trimming and J lost 4 bases, with 15 bases between them.

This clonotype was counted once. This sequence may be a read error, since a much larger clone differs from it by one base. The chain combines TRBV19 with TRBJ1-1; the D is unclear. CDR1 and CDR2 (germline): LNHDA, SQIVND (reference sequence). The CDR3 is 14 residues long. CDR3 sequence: CAGSNTYGGAEAFF. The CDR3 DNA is TGTGCCGGTAGTAACACATATGGAGGCGCTGAAGCTTTCTTT. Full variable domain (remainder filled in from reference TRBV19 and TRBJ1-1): DGGITQSPKYLFRKEGQNVTLSCEQNLNHDAMYWYRQDPGQGLRLIYYSQIVNDFQKGDIAEGYSVSREKKESFPLTVTSAQKNPTAFYLCAGSNTYGGAEAFFGQGTRLTVV.

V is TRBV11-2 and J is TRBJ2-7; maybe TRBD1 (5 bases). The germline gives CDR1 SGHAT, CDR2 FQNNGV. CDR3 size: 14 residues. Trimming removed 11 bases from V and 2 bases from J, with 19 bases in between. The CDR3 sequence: CADSSTGRTYEQYF. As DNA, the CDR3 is TGTGCCGACAGCTCTACCGGTAGAACCTACGAGCAGTACTTC.